Following are 25 T cell receptor beta chains from one sample sequenced in a study of T cells in Graves' hyperthyroidism and ophthalmopathy. The CDR3 regions of TCR beta were amplified from RNA transcripts. TCR CDR3 regions were first amplified by RT-PCR with HTBI primers. From the multiplex PCR reads, TCRdb called clonotypes with MiXCR, one entry per CDR3 protein. The sample lists around 500,000 distinct CDR3 sequences; roughly 22% were seen once. Sequenced input: blood. These receptors originate from a woman aged 65 to 85 with Graves' ophthalmopathy.

The chain joins TRBV30 to TRBJ1-6; D not certain. The length of the CDR3 is 14 residues. V was cut by 4 bases and J by 0 bases, with 7 bases left in between. The germline V gene encodes CDR1 GTSNPN and CDR2 SVGIG (reference sequence). CDR3 sequence reads: CAWIHSSYNSPLHF. The CDR3 region has the DNA TGTGCCTGGATCCATAGCTCCTATAATTCACCCCTCCACTTT.

CDR3 nucleotide sequence: TGTGCCACCAGCAGATGGAAGCAGGTTGGGACAAACTATGGCTACACCTTC. Translating it yields CATSRWKQVGTNYGYTF. The chain is built from TRBV15 and TRBJ1-2, with D maybe TRBD1 (6 bases). Deletions cut 2 bases from V and 2 bases from J, with 18 bases between. There are 17 residues in the CDR3. Germline values: CDR1 LNHNV, CDR2 YYDKDF (reference sequence).

This clonotype has only a few counts. V and J are TRBV9 and TRBJ2-5; possible D gene TRBD2, 6 bases. The CDR3 runs to 13 residues. The V end lost 3 bases, the J end lost 3 bases, and 9 bases lay between the germline ends. Germline values: CDR1 SGDLS, CDR2 YYNGEE. CDR3 nucleotides: TGTGCCAGCAGCGCGGGGGAGGAAGAGACCCAGTACTTC. Translating it yields CASSAGEEETQYF.

This clonotype has only a few counts. The V and J genes are TRBV11-2 and TRBJ2-3, with TRBD2 as a possible D gene (6 bases). Germline lookup yields CDR1 SGHAT and CDR2 FQNNGV. V shed 5 bases and J shed 4 bases, with 16 bases lying between them. This CDR3 is 15 amino acids long. The CDR3 coding sequence is TGTGCCAGCAGCGGAGTGATCGGAGGGGCAGATACGCAGTATTTT. This sequence encodes CASSGVIGGADTQYF.

This clonotype came up a few times. The rearrangement links TRBV18 to TRBJ2-7, with TRBD1 matching 7 bases. The germline gives CDR1 KGHSH, CDR2 LQKENI. J gave up 5 bases and V 4 bases, and 8 bases lay outside the gene matches. The CDR3 is 14 amino acids. CDR3: CASSRQGSWNEQYF. CDR3 coding DNA: TGTGCCAGCTCACGACAGGGCAGCTGGAACGAGCAGTACTTC.

The gene calls are TRBV19 and TRBJ1-6; 10 bases line up with TRBD1. Germline V gene lookup returns CDR1 LNHDA and CDR2 SQIVND (reference sequence). This CDR3 has 14 amino acids. V gave up 5 bases and J gave up 8 bases; unmatched junction bases: 3. The CDR3 coding sequence is TGTGCCAGTAGTTCGGGACAGGGGCATTCACCCCTCCACTTT. This codes for CASSSGQGHSPLHF.

The rearrangement links TRBV20-1 to TRBJ1-2, with D uncertain. The V end was cut by 5 bases, the J end by 6 bases, with 4 bases between. There are 9 residues in the CDR3. Per germline, CDR1 DFQATT and CDR2 SNEGSKA (reference sequence). In DNA, the CDR3 is TGCAGTGCTGCGAATGGCTACACCTTC. Translation gives CSAANGYTF.

The chain links TRBV5-6 to TRBJ1-1; TRBD1 matches 8 bases. The CDR3 runs 14 residues. CDR1 is SGHDT, CDR2 YYEEEE, per germline. The ends lost 3 bases at V and 5 bases at J; junction bases unmatched: 6. This CDR3 reads CASSSRQGLTEAFF. For the CDR3, the DNA is TGTGCCAGCAGCTCTCGACAGGGGTTGACTGAAGCTTTCTTT.

CDR3 in DNA: TGTGCCAGCTCACCACAGGGATCCAGGGGGTCCAACACTGAAGCTTTCTTT. Translated: CASSPQGSRGSNTEAFF. V and J are TRBV18 and TRBJ1-1; 7 positions agree with TRBD1. With V trimmed by 1 base and J by 2 bases, 10 bases remained unmatched. Germline V gene data show CDR1 as KGHSH and CDR2 as LQKENI. This CDR3 spans 17 amino acids.

This clonotype is a singleton in its sample. The chain couples TRBV12-5 to TRBJ2-3; D might be TRBD2 (5 bases). The CDR3 is 13 amino acids. The germline CDR1 and CDR2 sequences are LGHNT and FRNRAP. V lost 5 bases and J lost 8, with 14 bases in between. CDR3 protein: CASGIWLAGTQYF. The CDR3 coding sequence is TGTGCTAGTGGTATATGGCTAGCAGGTACGCAGTATTTT.

The rearrangement uses TRBV18 and TRBJ1-3, with unresolved D. The germline V gene has CDR1 KGHSH and CDR2 LQKENI. This CDR3 region has 16 residues. Trimming took off 2 bases at V and 4 bases at J, with 15 bases between the two ends. CDR3 region: CASSPGRVAGGNTIYF. The CDR3 DNA sequence: TGTGCCAGCTCACCAGGGCGAGTGGCTGGGGGAAACACCATATATTTT.

In its sample, this clonotype was seen a few times. The CDR3 nucleotides read TGTGCCAGCAGTCTGACTTTATCTGGAAACACCATATATTTT. It encodes CASSLTLSGNTIYF. This chain connects TRBV12-3 or TRBV12-4 to TRBJ1-3; D is undetermined. Trimming left V 5 bases short and J 1 base short, with 9 bases between. The CDR3 length is 14 residues.

This chain connects TRBV7-3 to TRBJ2-2; 7 bases map to TRBD2. Germline CDR1 reads SGHTA; CDR2 reads FQGTGA. Unmatched junction bases numbered 2, after V lost 4 bases and J lost 6 bases. The CDR3 runs 13 residues. CDR3 bases: TGTGCCAGCAGCTCCGGACTAGCCGGGGAGCTGTTTTTT. Amino acids: CASSSGLAGELFF.

The chain combines TRBV10-3 with TRBJ2-2; D is undetermined. Germline V gene lookup returns CDR1 ENHRY and CDR2 SYGVKD. V was clipped by 4 bases and J by 4 bases, with 7 bases between them. CDR3 size: 13 residues. This CDR3 reads CAISGGITGELFF. The CDR3 DNA reads as TGTGCCATCAGTGGAGGAATCACCGGGGAGCTGTTTTTT.

This clonotype was picked up a small number of times. The chain combines TRBV24-1 with TRBJ1-2, with D possibly TRBD1 on 6 matching bases. This CDR3 contains 13 residues. V lost 6 bases to trimming and J lost 3 bases, with 10 bases between them. The germline gives CDR1 KGHDR, CDR2 SFDVKD. The CDR3 spells CATSSAGDYGYTF. Here the CDR3 DNA reads TGTGCCACCAGTTCTGCAGGGGACTATGGCTACACCTTC.

This sequence joins TRBV28 and TRBJ2-1; D not resolved. Germline V gene sequence: CDR1 MDHEN, CDR2 SYDVKM. Trimming removed 3 bases from V and 2 bases from J, with 11 bases in between. CDR3 length: 15 residues. CDR3: CASSFDGLTYNEQFF. Written as DNA, the CDR3 is TGTGCCAGCAGTTTCGACGGGTTGACCTACAATGAGCAGTTCTTC.

The J gene is TRBJ2-1, the V gene TRBV6-1; 8 bases line up with TRBD1. V was clipped by 5 bases and J by 0 bases; unmatched bases: 6. The CDR3 runs to 16 residues. Germline V lookup: CDR1 MNHNS, CDR2 SASEGT. The CDR3 loop reads CASSQGAGSSYNEQFF. The CDR3 nucleotides are TGTGCCAGCAGTCAGGGGGCAGGGAGCTCCTACAATGAGCAGTTCTTC.

Worth noting for this clonotype: A clone one base away is much larger, so this may be a read error. Here the CDR3 reads CSAGWAYEQFF. In nucleotides, the CDR3 is TGCAGTGCTGGCTGGGCTTATGAGCAGTTCTTC. The chain carries TRBV20-1 and TRBJ2-1; no reliable D call. CDR1 and CDR2 (germline): DFQATT, SNEGSKA (reference sequence). This CDR3 spans 11 amino acids. The V and J ends lost 5 bases and 8 bases respectively, with 10 bases between them.

V usage is TRBV3-1 and J usage is TRBJ1-3, with D possibly TRBD1 on 5 matching bases. Trimming took 3 bases from V and 0 from J, leaving 15 bases between them. CDR1 is LGHDT and CDR2 is YNNKEL in the germline V gene (reference sequence). The CDR3 has 17 amino acids. CDR3 in amino acids: CASSHSPGRNSGNTIYF. The CDR3 nucleotides read TGTGCCAGCAGCCATTCCCCGGGACGTAACTCTGGAAACACCATATATTTT.

About this clonotype: The germline gene is not matched at one end of the junction; a read error may be the cause. The rearrangement links TRBV3-1 to TRBJ1-4; a weak D match, TRBD1 (6 bases). Germline CDR1 is LGHDT and CDR2 is YNNKEL (reference sequence). CDR3 length: 16 residues. Here the CDR3 reads CASSQDRSRGAEKLFF. The CDR3 nucleotides read TGCGCCAGCAGCCAAGATAGGTCCAGGGGTGCTGAAAAACTGTTTTTT.

Many counts were recorded for this clonotype. This rearrangement joins TRBV6-1 to TRBJ1-5; TRBD1 aligns across 12 bases. This CDR3 contains 16 residues. Trimming took 10 bases from V and 5 from J; bases not matched to a gene: 12. CDR1 is MNHNS and CDR2 is SASEGT in the germline V gene. The CDR3 DNA reads as TGTGCCACCGATAGGGACAGGGGGCTCCTGCATCAGCCCCAGCATTTT. It is translated as CATDRDRGLLHQPQHF.

V and J are TRBV6-1 and TRBJ2-2, with 9 bases that match TRBD1. Trimming took 2 bases from V and 6 from J; bases not matched to a gene: 4. The CDR3 totals 15 residues. Germline CDR1 and CDR2: MNHNS and SASEGT. CDR3 sequence reads: CASSEPGQGAGELFF. CDR3 DNA sequence: TGTGCCAGCAGTGAACCGGGACAGGGAGCCGGGGAGCTGTTTTTT.

This chain uses TRBV15 with TRBJ2-3, with TRBD2 matching 8 bases. The CDR3 loop spans 16 amino acids. V shed 2 bases, J shed 2 bases, and the junction held 6 bases outside the gene matches. Germline CDR1 LNHNV, CDR2 YYDKDF (reference sequence). Here the CDR3 DNA reads TGTGCCACCAGCAGACGAGCGGGAGCGACCACAGATACGCAGTATTTT. It codes for CATSRRAGATTDTQYF. Together with reference TRBV15 and TRBJ2-3, the CDR3 gives the full variable domain: DAMVIQNPRYQVTQFGKPVTLSCSQTLNHNVMYWYQQKSSQAPKLLFHYYDKDFNNEADTPDNFQSRRPNTSFCFLDIRSPGLGDTAMYLCATSRRAGATTDTQYFGPGTRLTVL.

This clonotype was seen only a few times. J is TRBJ2-2 and V is TRBV12-3 or TRBV12-4; possible D gene TRBD2, 5 bases. The CDR3 contains 13 residues. The V end lost 6 bases, the J end lost 1 base, and 6 bases lay between the germline ends. The CDR3, as DNA: TGTGCCAGCAGCCGGGAGAACACCGGGGAGCTGTTTTTT. Amino acids: CASSRENTGELFF.

This chain joins TRBV2 and TRBJ2-1; tentatively, D is TRBD1 or TRBD2 (5 bases each). The CDR3 totals 12 residues. Germline lookup yields CDR1 SNHLY and CDR2 FYNNEI. Trimming took off 4 bases at V and 14 bases at J, with 15 bases between the two ends. The CDR3 DNA reads TGTGCCAGCAGTGGGAGGCAGGGTAATAAGTTCTTC. Amino acids: CASSGRQGNKFF.